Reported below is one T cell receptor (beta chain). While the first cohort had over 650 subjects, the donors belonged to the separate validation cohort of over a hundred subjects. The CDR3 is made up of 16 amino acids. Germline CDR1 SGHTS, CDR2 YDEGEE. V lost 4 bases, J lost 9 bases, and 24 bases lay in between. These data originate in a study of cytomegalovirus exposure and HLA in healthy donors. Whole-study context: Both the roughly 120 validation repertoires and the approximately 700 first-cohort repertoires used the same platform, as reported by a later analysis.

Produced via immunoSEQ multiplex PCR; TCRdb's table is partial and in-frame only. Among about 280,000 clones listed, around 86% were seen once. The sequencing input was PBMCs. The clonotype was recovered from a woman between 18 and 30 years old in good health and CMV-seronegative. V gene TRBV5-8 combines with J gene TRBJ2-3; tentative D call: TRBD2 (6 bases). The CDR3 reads CASSPLGRDSRETQYF. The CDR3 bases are TGTGCCAGCAGCCCATTAGGCCGGGACTCCCGAGAAACGCAGTATTTT.